Described below is a single TCR beta chain sequence and its context. The antigen remains unidentified. This CDR3 spans 14 amino acids. CDR1 and CDR2 (germline): SGHNT, YYREEE (reference sequence). V dropped 4 bases and J dropped 0 bases, with 10 bases sitting between them. 13 Jbeta primers and 60 Vbeta primers were used for the PCR. Measured with immunoSEQ multiplex PCR; TCRdb has only the in-frame clones, and not every one. Counted here are 100,000 or so clones, roughly 76% occurring once; the ten biggest clones make up about 3.5%. The record originates from a study of cytomegalovirus exposure and HLA in healthy donors. Study results and limitations: Exclusion applied to some V segments, including TRBV6-2 and TRBV6-3, as they were indistinguishable. It was shown in a later analysis that HLA-associated TCR beta chains were more clonally expanded than other, equally common chains. Earlier results showed most TCR beta V segments being productive about 87% or about 30% of the time.

The sample consisted of PBMCs. V usage is TRBV5-4 and J usage is TRBJ1-2; D remains ambiguous. The origin of this receptor is a man aged 40-50 years in good health and CMV-seronegative. The CDR3 DNA follows: TGTGCCAGCAGCCTCGGGGTGGCTAACTATGGCTACACCTTC. It specifies CASSLGVANYGYTF. Drawing the rest from reference TRBV5-4 and TRBJ1-2, the complete variable domain is ETGVTQSPTHLIKTRGQQVTLRCSSQSGHNTVSWYQQALGQGPQFIFQYYREEENGRGNFPPRFSGLQFPNYSSELNVNALELDDSALYLCASSLGVANYGYTFGSGTRLTVV.